This is a list of T cell receptor beta chains from one sample in a study of CD8+CD57+ T cells in acquired aplastic anemia. Via MiXCR, TCRdb re-called the reads, giving one row per CDR3 protein. The table has approximately 80,000 distinct CDR3 sequences, about 70% seen once. The sequencing input was sorted CD4+, CD8+, or CD8+CD57+ T cells (not recorded which) from PBMCs. Every receptor here comes from a human donor with aplastic anemia. The CDR3 runs from the conserved cysteine through the conserved F or W. D genes are given only for firm matches. Not every row has a clone size; where given, it reads once, few, many or a size class.

CDR3nt	CDR3aa	d_gene	v_gene	j_gene	abundance
TGTGCCAGCAGTGAGCGCACAGGGGGCGCGGGCTATGGCTACACCTTC	CASSERTGGAGYGYTF	TRBD1	TRBV25-1	TRBJ1-2	NA
TGCAGTGCTAGGAGTCGGGGCGATGGCTACACCTTC	CSARSRGDGYTF	NA	TRBV20-1	TRBJ1-2	NA
TGCAGCGTTGAAACAGATTCCTACGAGCAGTACTTC	CSVETDSYEQYF	NA	TRBV29-1	TRBJ2-7	once
TGTGCCACCAGTGATTGGGACGGTGGAGCTTTCTTT	CATSDWDGGAFF	NA	TRBV24-1	TRBJ1-1	once
TGTGCCAGCAGCTCAGAGGACAGGACTGAAGCTTTCTTT	CASSSEDRTEAFF	TRBD1	TRBV7-6	TRBJ1-1	NA
TGCAGTGTATTAGATTGGACAGGGAGGCCCCAAGAGACCCAGTACTTC	CSVLDWTGRPQETQYF	TRBD1	TRBV20-1	TRBJ2-5	NA
TGCGCCAGCAGAGTGTGGAATTCACCCCTCCACTTT	CASRVWNSPLHF	NA	TRBV10-2	TRBJ1-6	NA
TGCAGTGCCCCACCCCCCGGGGGAGCCCACGAGCAGTACTTC	CSAPPPGGAHEQYF	NA	TRBV20-1	TRBJ2-7	NA
TGTGCCAGCAGTCAAGGTACAGGGACCTACGAGCAGTACTTC	CASSQGTGTYEQYF	NA	TRBV2	TRBJ2-7	NA
TGCAGTGCTAGAGATCCCCGAGGCACTGAAGCTTTCTTT	CSARDPRGTEAFF	NA	TRBV20-1	TRBJ1-1	NA
TGTGCCATCAGTGAGACTAGCGGGAGTATAGACGGGCAGTTCTTC	CAISETSGSIDGQFF	TRBD2	TRBV10-3	TRBJ2-1	few
TGTGCCACCAGTGTCGGTGGTAGCACAGATACGCAGTATTTT	CATSVGGSTDTQYF	NA	TRBV24-1	TRBJ2-3	NA
TGTGCCACCAGTGATTCGGCAGTAAACTATGGCTACACCTTC	CATSDSAVNYGYTF	NA	TRBV24-1	TRBJ1-2	few
TGCGCCAGCAGCCAATCTCTGGGTGGCTACACCTTC	CASSQSLGGYTF	NA	TRBV4-1	TRBJ1-2	NA
TGTGCCAGCAGCGGACTAACCGGGACAGGGGACGGCTACACCTTC	CASSGLTGTGDGYTF	TRBD1	TRBV9	TRBJ1-2	few
TGTGCCAGCAGTGAACAGGGGTATGGCTACACCTTC	CASSEQGYGYTF	NA	TRBV6-1	TRBJ1-2	NA
TGTGCCAGCAGCTTAATCCCGGGGGCCACAGATACGCAGTATTTT	CASSLIPGATDTQYF	NA	TRBV11-2	TRBJ2-3	many
TGTGCCAGCAGTGAGGGCAGGGGCTATGGCTACACCTTC	CASSEGRGYGYTF	NA	TRBV7-9	TRBJ1-2	NA
TGTGCCACCAGTGGTGCGGGAGCCCTCAATGAGCAGTTCTTC	CATSGAGALNEQFF	TRBD2	TRBV24-1	TRBJ2-1	NA
TGTGCCAGCAGTTTTTTTGGGGGCACTGAAGCTTTCTTT	CASSFFGGTEAFF	NA	TRBV27	TRBJ1-1	few
TGTGCCAGCAGCTCCGAGGGATACGAGCAGTACTTC	CASSSEGYEQYF	NA	TRBV7-3	TRBJ2-7	NA
TGTAAAAGCGCTCAGGGGGATACGCAGTATTTT	CKSAQGDTQYF	NA	TRBV5-4	TRBJ2-3	NA
TGCAGTGCTAGACGAGACAGGGGGCGAAATGAGCAGTTCTTC	CSARRDRGRNEQFF	TRBD1	TRBV20-1	TRBJ2-1	NA
TGCAGTGCTAGTAGGCAGGGGATCTTGAACACTGAAGCTTTCTTT	CSASRQGILNTEAFF	NA	TRBV20-1	TRBJ1-1	NA
TGTGCCGGGGGGAGCTCCTATAATTCACCCCTCCACTTT	CAGGSSYNSPLHF	NA	TRBV10-3	TRBJ1-6	NA
TGCAGTGCTAGAGTAGAGTCGGGGCAGCCCCAAGAGACCCAGTACTTC	CSARVESGQPQETQYF	NA	TRBV20-1	TRBJ2-5	NA
TGTGCCAGCAGCGCCTCGTTCTCTGGAAACACCATATATTTT	CASSASFSGNTIYF	NA	TRBV9	TRBJ1-3	NA
TGCAGCCAAGCTAGGGGACTAGAGACCCAGTACTTC	CSQARGLETQYF	NA	TRBV20-1	TRBJ2-5	NA
TGTGCCAGCAGCCCACTCCCACTCCCCCCCCCTGATGGCTACACCTTC	CASSPLPLPPPDGYTF	NA	TRBV4-2	TRBJ1-2	few
TGTGCCACCAGCAGGCGCAGGGCAGAGACCCAGTACTTC	CATSRRRAETQYF	NA	TRBV15	TRBJ2-5	NA
TGTGCCAGCAGCGGCACTAGCGAGTACAATGAGCAGTTCTTC	CASSGTSEYNEQFF	TRBD2	TRBV9	TRBJ2-1	many
TGTGCCAGCAGCCAAGATATCGGGGGCGATAGTTCACCCCTCCACTTT	CASSQDIGGDSSPLHF	NA	TRBV4-2	TRBJ1-6	NA
TGTGCCAGCAGTGAAGACTGGGATACTGAAGCTTTCTTT	CASSEDWDTEAFF	NA	TRBV2	TRBJ1-1	NA
TGTGCCAGCAGTGACGGAGCGGGAGAAAGGGCTGAGCAGTTCTTC	CASSDGAGERAEQFF	TRBD2	TRBV6-4	TRBJ2-1	many
TGTGCCAGCAGTGCCGACTTCCAGCGGCAGTATTTT	CASSADFQRQYF	NA	TRBV12-3/TRBV12-4	TRBJ2-3	NA
TGTGCCAGTAGCCCAAAGATGAGCACAGATACGCAGTATTTT	CASSPKMSTDTQYF	NA	TRBV19	TRBJ2-3	NA
TGTGCCAGCAGTGAAGCGCTTCCAGGGGAGACCCAGTACTTC	CASSEALPGETQYF	NA	TRBV2	TRBJ2-5	NA
TGTGCCAGCAGCCCCCCTGGGGGAGAGACCCAGTACTTC	CASSPPGGETQYF	NA	TRBV7-3	TRBJ2-5	NA
TGTGCCAGCAGTGGGGAACAGCCGAACACCGGGGAGCTGTTTTTT	CASSGEQPNTGELFF	NA	TRBV2	TRBJ2-2	NA
TGCAGTGCAATAGCGGGAGTATCCTACGAGCAGTACTTC	CSAIAGVSYEQYF	TRBD2	TRBV20-1	TRBJ2-7	NA
TGTGCCAGCAGTGGACAGGGGGTGGCTGAAGCTTTCTTT	CASSGQGVAEAFF	TRBD1	TRBV7-9	TRBJ1-1	NA